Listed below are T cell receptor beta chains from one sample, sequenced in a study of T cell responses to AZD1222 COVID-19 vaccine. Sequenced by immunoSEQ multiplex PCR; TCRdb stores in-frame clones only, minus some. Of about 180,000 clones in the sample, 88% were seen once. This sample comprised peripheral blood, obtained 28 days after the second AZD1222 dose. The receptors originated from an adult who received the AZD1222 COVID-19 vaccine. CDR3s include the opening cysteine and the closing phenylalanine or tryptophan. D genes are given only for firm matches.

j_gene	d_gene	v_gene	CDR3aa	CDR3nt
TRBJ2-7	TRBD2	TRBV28	CASSPASGGPPYEQYF	TGTGCCAGCAGTCCCGCTAGCGGGGGGCCTCCCTACGAGCAGTACTTC
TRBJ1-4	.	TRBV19	CASSAPVGEKLFF	TGTGCCAGTAGTGCCCCAGTGGGTGAAAAACTGTTTTTT
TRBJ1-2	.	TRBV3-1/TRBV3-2	CASSQDQGRGYGYTF	TGTGCCAGCAGCCAAGATCAAGGGCGCGGGTATGGCTACACCTTC
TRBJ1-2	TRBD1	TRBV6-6	CASSPDRVGSNYGYTF	TGTGCCAGCAGTCCGGACAGGGTCGGTTCTAACTATGGCTACACCTTC
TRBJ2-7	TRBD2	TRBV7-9	CASSVAGRNYEQYF	TGTGCCAGCAGCGTAGCGGGACGGAACTACGAGCAGTACTTC
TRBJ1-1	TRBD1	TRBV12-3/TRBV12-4	CASSLGDSTRAFF	TGTGCCAGCAGTTTAGGGGACAGTACAAGAGCTTTCTTT
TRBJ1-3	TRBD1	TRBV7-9	CASSLTTGENTIYF	TGTGCCAGCAGCTTAACGACAGGGGAAAACACCATATATTTT
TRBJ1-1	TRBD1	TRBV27	CASSGRTGWATEAFF	TGTGCCAGCAGTGGAAGGACAGGGTGGGCCACTGAAGCTTTCTTT
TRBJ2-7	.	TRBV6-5	CASFRTQGYEQYF	TGTGCCAGTTTCAGGACCCAGGGTTACGAGCAGTACTTC
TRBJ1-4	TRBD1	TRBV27	CASSLKGTAHNEKLFF	TGTGCCAGCAGTTTAAAAGGGACAGCCCATAATGAAAAACTGTTTTTT
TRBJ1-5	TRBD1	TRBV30	CAWSVTGDQPQHF	TGTGCCTGGAGTGTAACAGGGGATCAGCCCCAGCATTTT
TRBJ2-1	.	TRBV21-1	CASHDADRSLYNEQFF	TGTGCCAGCCACGATGCAGACAGAAGCTTATACAATGAGCAGTTCTTC
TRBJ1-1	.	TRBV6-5	CAGTSFGVATEAFF	TGTGCCGGGACTAGCTTTGGGGTTGCCACTGAAGCTTTCTTT
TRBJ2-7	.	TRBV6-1	CASSDPPAYEQYF	TGTGCCAGCAGTGACCCACCGGCCTACGAGCAGTACTTC